This TCR beta chain emerged from a study of shared clonotypes between healthy human individuals. Here immunoSEQ multiplex PCR was the method, and the copy in TCRdb shows in-frame clones only, minus some. Seen here are about 2.4 million clones, more than 85% observed once, and the top ten hold approximately 0.36%. Sequenced material: naive CD4+ T cells from PBMCs. Subset reported: CD45RA+ positively selected. This receptor was identified in a man younger than 30 in good health. Some clones in this sample may be carry-over from other donors' samples.

The CDR3 nucleotides are TGTGCCAGCAGCACGGCGGACAGGGTGAACTATGGCTACACCTTC. Translating it yields CASSTADRVNYGYTF. The chain recombines TRBV5-4 with TRBJ1-2; 8 nucleotides match TRBD1. The CDR3 has 15 amino acids. V was clipped by 4 bases and J by 2 bases; unmatched bases: 7. Germline V gene data show CDR1 as SGHNT and CDR2 as YYREEE (reference sequence).